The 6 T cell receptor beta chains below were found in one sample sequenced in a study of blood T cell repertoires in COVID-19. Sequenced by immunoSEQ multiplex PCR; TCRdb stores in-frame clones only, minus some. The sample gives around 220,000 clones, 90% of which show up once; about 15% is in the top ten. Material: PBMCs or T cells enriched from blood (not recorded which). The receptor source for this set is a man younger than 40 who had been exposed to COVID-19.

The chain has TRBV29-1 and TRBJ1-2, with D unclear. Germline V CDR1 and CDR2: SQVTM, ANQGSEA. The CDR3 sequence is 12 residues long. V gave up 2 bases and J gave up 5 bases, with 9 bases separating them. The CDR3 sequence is CSVENGRYGYTF. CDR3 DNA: TGCAGCGTTGAAAACGGGAGATATGGCTACACCTTC.

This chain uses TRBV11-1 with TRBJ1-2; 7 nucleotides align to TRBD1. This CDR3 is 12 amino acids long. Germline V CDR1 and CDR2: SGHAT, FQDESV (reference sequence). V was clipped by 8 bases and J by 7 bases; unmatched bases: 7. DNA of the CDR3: TGTGCCAGCCGAGGGGGCGCTGGTGGCTACACCTTC. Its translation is CASRGGAGGYTF.

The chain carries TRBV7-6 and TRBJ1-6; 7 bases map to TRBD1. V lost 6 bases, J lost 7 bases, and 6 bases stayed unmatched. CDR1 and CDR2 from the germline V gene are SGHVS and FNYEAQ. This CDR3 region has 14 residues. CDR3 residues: CASSSDRLNSPLHF. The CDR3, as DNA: TGTGCCAGCAGTTCGGACAGGCTGAATTCACCCCTCCACTTT.

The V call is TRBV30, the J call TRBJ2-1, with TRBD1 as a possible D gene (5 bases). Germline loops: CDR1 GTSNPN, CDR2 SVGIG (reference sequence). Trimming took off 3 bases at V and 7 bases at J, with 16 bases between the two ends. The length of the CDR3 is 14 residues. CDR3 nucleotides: TGTGCCTGGAGGGGGCCCGAAGCAGGGAATGAGCAGTTCTTC. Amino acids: CAWRGPEAGNEQFF.

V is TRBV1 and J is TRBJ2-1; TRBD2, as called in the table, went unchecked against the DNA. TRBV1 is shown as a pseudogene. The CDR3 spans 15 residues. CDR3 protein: CTSSGSGGPGNEQFF. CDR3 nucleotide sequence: TGCACCAGCAGCGGGAGCGGGGGGCCGGGGAATGAGCAGTTCTTC.

The CDR3 protein is CAWSREDGTEAFF. The CDR3 DNA follows: TGTGCCTGGAGCAGGGAGGATGGAACTGAAGCTTTCTTT. This chain joins TRBV30 and TRBJ1-1; D is possibly TRBD1 (5 bases). Trimming took off 3 bases at V and 5 bases at J, with 13 bases between the two ends. This CDR3 spans 13 amino acids. Per germline, CDR1 GTSNPN and CDR2 SVGIG (reference sequence).